This passage covers 9 T cell receptor beta chains from one sample sequenced in a study of cytomegalovirus exposure and HLA in healthy donors. Primers for the PCR totalled 60 Vbeta and 13 Jbeta. Measured with immunoSEQ multiplex PCR; TCRdb has only the in-frame clones, and not every one. The data hold about 100,000 clones, with approximately 74% observed a single time. Sequenced sample: PBMCs. The source of these receptors is a female donor in good health and CMV-seropositive.

The chain couples TRBV6-5 to TRBJ2-7; 8 bases fit TRBD2. The CDR3 contains 15 residues. V shed 3 bases, J shed 3 bases, and the junction held 7 bases outside the gene matches. Germline CDR1 is MNHEY and CDR2 is SVGAGI. The CDR3 spells CASSYGLAGRYEQYF. The DNA of the CDR3 is TGTGCCAGCAGTTATGGGCTAGCGGGTCGCTACGAGCAGTACTTC.

The chain has TRBV5-1 and TRBJ2-7; 7 bases fit TRBD1. V was clipped by 1 base and J by 5 bases; unmatched bases: 3. CDR1 is SGHRS, CDR2 YFSETQ, per germline. The CDR3 has 13 residues. The chain's CDR3 is CASSLRQGDEQYF. In DNA, the CDR3 is TGCGCCAGCAGCTTGAGGCAGGGGGACGAGCAGTACTTC.

The chain joins TRBV6-5 to TRBJ1-2; 7 positions match TRBD1. V was clipped by 6 bases and J by 1 base; unmatched bases: 2. CDR1 is MNHEY, CDR2 SVGAGI, per germline. CDR3 length equals 13 residues. CDR3 DNA: TGTGCCAGCAGCCGGGACAGTAACTATGGCTACACCTTC. Translation gives CASSRDSNYGYTF.

The chain uses TRBV29-1 and TRBJ2-1; 9 bases align to TRBD1. The trim removed 3 bases at V and 12 bases at J, leaving 12 bases unmatched. In germline, CDR1 is SQVTM, CDR2 ANQGSEA. CDR3 length: 14 amino acids. The CDR3 loop reads CSVESRDRDGGQFF. CDR3 nucleotide sequence: TGCAGCGTTGAGTCCCGGGACAGGGATGGTGGGCAGTTCTTC.

This sequence joins TRBV15 and TRBJ1-1, with a weak D call TRBD1 (5 bases). The CDR3 has 13 residues. Germline CDR1 LNHNV, CDR2 YYDKDF (reference sequence). The V end lost 3 bases, the J end lost 4 bases, and 9 bases lay between the germline ends. The CDR3 bases are TGTGCCACCAGCAGCCAAGACAGCACTGAAGCTTTCTTT. Translating it yields CATSSQDSTEAFF.

This clone was counted once. The rearrangement uses TRBV11-2 and TRBJ2-3, with 7 bases that match TRBD2. Germline V lookup: CDR1 SGHAT, CDR2 FQNNGV. After removal of 2 bases from V and 1 base from J, the junction contained 0 bases not matched to a gene. The CDR3 has 14 residues. The DNA of the CDR3 is TGTGCCAGCAGCTTACTAGCGGGCACAGATACGCAGTATTTT. Amino acid sequence: CASSLLAGTDTQYF.

The genes are TRBV4-3 and TRBJ2-7, with 7 bases that match TRBD2. Losses at the gene ends were 2 bases for V and 1 base for J; bases not matched to a gene: 5. CDR1 LGHNA and CDR2 YSLEER come from the germline V gene. The CDR3 is 15 residues long. The CDR3 DNA sequence: TGCGCCAGCAGCCAATTTAGCGGGCCATCCTACGAGCAGTACTTC. This sequence encodes CASSQFSGPSYEQYF.

This sequence joins TRBV18 and TRBJ1-1; 7 bases align to TRBD1. Trimming cost V 2 bases and J 2 bases; bases outside gene matches: 2. Germline V gene data show CDR1 as KGHSH and CDR2 as LQKENI. This CDR3 is 14 amino acids long. CDR3 residues: CASSPGTDNTEAFF. The CDR3 region has the DNA TGTGCCAGCTCACCAGGGACAGATAACACTGAAGCTTTCTTT. Full variable domain (remainder filled in from reference TRBV18 and TRBJ1-1): NAGVMQNPRHLVRRRGQEARLRCSPMKGHSHVYWYRQLPEEGLKFMVYLQKENIIDESGMPKERFSAEFPKEGPSILRIQQVVRGDSAAYFCASSPGTDNTEAFFGQGTRLTVV.

The rearrangement joins TRBV13 to TRBJ2-1; 7 bases map to TRBD2. Germline V gene sequence: CDR1 PRHDT, CDR2 FYEKMQ (reference sequence). Trimming cost V 3 bases and J 0 bases; bases outside gene matches: 2. The CDR3 has 15 residues. This chain's CDR3 is CASSLGGNSYNEQFF. CDR3 bases: TGTGCCAGCAGCTTGGGGGGGAACTCCTACAATGAGCAGTTCTTC.